This T cell receptor (beta chain) was sequenced during a study of OX40 agonist ivuxolimab in advanced cancers. Across the study: With a range of roughly 20 to 85, age averaged 60 years, and 65% to 90% were male. Study conclusions and caveats: The antigens recognized by the expanded peripheral T cells, that is their antigen specificity, were not determined. Low normalized T-cell clonal expansion also characterized some of the nonresponders. Expanded clones were, on average, more numerous among CD8+ T cells than CD4+.

On this clone: The antigen is undetermined.

Per the germline V gene, CDR1 is LGHNA and CDR2 is YNFKEQ. This CDR3 is 18 amino acids long. V shed 0 bases and J 7 bases; nucleotides not matched to a gene: 13. Using immunoSEQ multiplex PCR, the repertoire was profiled, and TCRdb retains in-frame clones only, with some absent. The table lists about 59,000 clones, approximately 90% of them singletons, with over 9.5% in the top ten. The chain employs TRBV4-2 and TRBJ2-2; 8 positions match TRBD2. The sequence was collected from an adult with an advanced solid tumor such as melanoma, head and neck, liver or kidney cancer. Source: CD4+ or CD8+ T cells sorted from blood, taken in a trial of the OX40 agonist ivuxolimab. The DNA for the CDR3 is TGTGCCAGCAGCCAAGAAGGACCGGGAGGGCCCTCGTACGGGGAGCTGTTTTTT. Its protein product is CASSQEGPGGPSYGELFF.